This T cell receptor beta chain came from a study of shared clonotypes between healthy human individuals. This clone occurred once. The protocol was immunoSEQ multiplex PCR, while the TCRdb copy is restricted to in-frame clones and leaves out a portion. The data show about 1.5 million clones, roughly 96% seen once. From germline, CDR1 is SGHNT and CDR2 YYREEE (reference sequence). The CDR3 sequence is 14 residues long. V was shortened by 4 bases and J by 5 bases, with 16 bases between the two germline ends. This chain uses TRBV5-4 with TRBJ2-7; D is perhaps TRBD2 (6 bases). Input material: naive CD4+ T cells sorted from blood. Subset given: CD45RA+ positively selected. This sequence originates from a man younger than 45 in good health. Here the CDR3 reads CASSPAGFGNEQYF. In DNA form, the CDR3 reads TGTGCCAGCAGCCCCGCGGGATTCGGGAACGAGCAGTACTTC. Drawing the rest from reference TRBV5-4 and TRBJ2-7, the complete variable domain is ETGVTQSPTHLIKTRGQQVTLRCSSQSGHNTVSWYQQALGQGPQFIFQYYREEENGRGNFPPRFSGLQFPNYSSELNVNALELDDSALYLCASSPAGFGNEQYFGPGTRLTVT.